This T cell receptor beta chain was documented in a study of T-cell memory formation after mild COVID-19. TCRdb redid the calling of the 5' RACE reads with MiXCR, one entry per CDR3 protein. Seen here are some 150,000 distinct CDR3 sequences, around 14% observed once, and the top ten hold around 30%. Sequencing used PBMCs or a T cell subset sorted from them (not recorded which). The clonotype comes from an adult woman who had mild COVID-19 (a few samples of this study predate the infection). Cell type and time point are not known.

Here the CDR3 DNA reads TGTGCCAGCAGCTCCGAGGGGGGTAGCGGGATCAGCACAGATACGCAGTATTTT. As protein: CASSSEGGSGISTDTQYF. This sequence joins TRBV7-6 and TRBJ2-3; 8 bases are a match to TRBD2. The CDR3 has 18 amino acids. Germline V gene sequence: CDR1 SGHVS, CDR2 FNYEAQ. J lost 0 bases, V lost 4 bases, and 12 bases had no gene match.